This TCR beta chain was sequenced in a study of blood T cells in healthy people across ages (dated by TCRdb to the mid-2010s). For context, the study as a whole: In model experiments, template switching captured roughly one uniquely barcoded TCR beta cDNA molecule for every two T cells. The study measured age-related changes in TCR beta repertoire diversity using deep sequencing normalized with unique cDNA molecular identifiers. The donors were divided into four age groups: young (average 16 years), middle-aged (approximately 39), aged (approximately 64) and long-lived (about 90). To avoid experimental bias, donors of different ages were randomly spread across the sequencing lanes. For two donors (one aged 18 to 29 and one aged 80 or older), the study analyzed two additional independent replicas of 1 million unique cDNA reads from the same blood draw.

Library generation was performed with 5' RACE. The sample was run on an Illumina HiSeq 2500. A second PCR of about 6 to 12 cycles was performed with a sample-barcoded 5' primer and a J-beta primer mix. Each TCR beta cDNA molecule received a unique molecular identifier from a template-switch 5' adaptor carrying 12 random nucleotides. Each sample yielded at least 3 million CDR3-containing paired-end reads. First-strand cDNA synthesis was performed from all RNA using the Mint cDNA synthesis kit, with priming by a TRBC-specific oligonucleotide. Following uracil-DNA glycosylase treatment, all cDNA underwent a first 18-cycle PCR with the universal primers M1SS and BC2_uni_R. The study's processing was this. Each sample was normalized by randomly selecting 1 million high-quality reads, each carrying a distinct molecular identifier. Instead of being binned into consensus sequences, reads with shared molecular identifiers were discarded. MiTCR, with a Q25 quality threshold and the strictest error-elimination algorithm, was used for CDR3 identification, clonotype clustering and error correction. A nonparametric unseen species model using Euler transformation provided a lower-bound estimate of total TCR beta diversity. In TCRdb, the public reads were trimmed at Q25 with fastp and aligned with MiXCR, with productive beta chains retained. A single entry per CDR3 protein holds the most common genes and DNA from its merged rows. The V and J calls follow TCRdb's processing rather than the paper's. This sample lists roughly 800,000 distinct CDR3 sequences; 58% were detected once. Clones ranked in the top ten supply 22% of the sample.

The donors were roughly 39 Caucasian individuals from Russia, aged roughly 6 to 100 years, who were systemically healthy. Each donor gave ten milliliters of peripheral blood, drawn into EDTA-treated Vacutainer tubes. Ficoll-Paque density-gradient centrifugation was used to isolate PBMCs, with at least 6 million obtained per sample. Trizol reagent was used to extract total RNA from the PBMCs, yielding at least 6 micrograms per sample. The percentages of naive CD45RAhigh/CD27high T cells were determined by flow cytometry on a PBMC aliquot from every donor. There are a few counts of this clonotype. Its antigen is unknown. There are no base qualities to consult, and no much larger clone falls within one base. What the study reported, not specific to this receptor: Estimates of total diversity based on one million sequenced T cells were regarded as lower bounds and as underestimates. The long-lived group showed more naive CD4+ T cells, fewer expanded clones and increased TCR diversity than the aged group, suggesting age selection. As age increased, observed TCR beta diversity per million T cells dropped in a roughly linear way, and a significant reduction was already evident by age approximately 40. Because donor CMV infection status was unknown, age-related changes in expanded clonotypes were potentially confounded. Bulk unsorted PBMC profiling prevented conclusive comparison of naive and antigen-experienced compartments. Observed TCR beta diversity correlated strongly with the percentage of naive T cells measured by flow cytometry.

This sequence originates from a man aged 25 to 40 in good health. The source material was blood.

The CDR3: CASSLVPGRISSGANVLTF. The sequenced DNA: TGTGCCAGCAGCTTAGTGCCGGGCCGAATCAGCTCTGGGGCCAACGTCCTGACTTTC. The receptor chain draws on TRBV7-2 and TRBJ2-6; the D gene is not confidently resolved. The CDR3 covers 19 residues, taking in both the cysteine and the phenylalanine. Only the CDR3 DNA is retained, 57 bases long and in frame from the first base. The germline V gene yields SGHTA for CDR1 and FQGNSA for CDR2. V is cut by 1 base and J by 0 bases, and the space between the germline ends is 16 bases.